This T cell receptor beta chain is drawn from a study of T-cell memory formation after mild COVID-19. About the research overall: Clusters were largely donor specific.

Study-level results: Shrinking CD4+ clones resided mostly in CM and EM, and CD8+ ones in EMRA.

This clonotype came up a few times. Its antigen remains unidentified. TCR alpha and TCR beta cDNA libraries carrying sample barcodes and UMIs came from 5'RACE with constant-segment primers. TCRdb fed the 5' RACE reads into MiXCR, producing one record per CDR3 protein. The sample holds about 100,000 distinct CDR3 sequences, roughly 14% seen once. The germline CDR1 and CDR2 sequences are MDHEN and SYDVKM. V trimming: 5 bases; J trimming: 2 bases; junction bases outside the gene matches: 9. The length of the CDR3 is 16 residues. Sample: PBMCs or a T cell subset sorted from them (not recorded which). The receptor's source is a man aged 18 to 30 who had mild COVID-19 (a few samples of this study predate the infection). Cell type and time point are not known. The gene calls are TRBV28 and TRBJ2-5; 9 bases map to TRBD1. The CDR3 nucleotides are TGTGCCAGCAGTCCAACAGGGGGCGCGAGGCAAGAGACCCAGTACTTC. It yields the protein CASSPTGGARQETQYF.